This TCR beta chain was found in a study of brain T cells in children with intractable seizures. The time point denotes: blood from clinic visit 5 months post-surgery; TSC patient then seizure free. Germline V gene data show CDR1 as ENHRY and CDR2 as SYGVKD. This CDR3 has 16 amino acids. Trimming removed 2 bases from V and 2 bases from J; junction bases left unmatched: 7. Clones were read by immunoSEQ multiplex PCR, and TCRdb kept only the in-frame ones, dropping some. This repertoire shows around 340,000 clones, roughly 92% found once; its top ten account for roughly 5.7%. The sequence derives from a boy younger than two with tuberous sclerosis and intractable seizures. The chain links TRBV10-3 to TRBJ2-3; 7 positions agree with TRBD2. The starting material was peripheral blood, obtained roughly 5 months after surgery. The CDR3 DNA reads TGTGCCATCAGTGAGATTGGGCGGGGGAACACAGATACGCAGTATTTT. It encodes CAISEIGRGNTDTQYF.